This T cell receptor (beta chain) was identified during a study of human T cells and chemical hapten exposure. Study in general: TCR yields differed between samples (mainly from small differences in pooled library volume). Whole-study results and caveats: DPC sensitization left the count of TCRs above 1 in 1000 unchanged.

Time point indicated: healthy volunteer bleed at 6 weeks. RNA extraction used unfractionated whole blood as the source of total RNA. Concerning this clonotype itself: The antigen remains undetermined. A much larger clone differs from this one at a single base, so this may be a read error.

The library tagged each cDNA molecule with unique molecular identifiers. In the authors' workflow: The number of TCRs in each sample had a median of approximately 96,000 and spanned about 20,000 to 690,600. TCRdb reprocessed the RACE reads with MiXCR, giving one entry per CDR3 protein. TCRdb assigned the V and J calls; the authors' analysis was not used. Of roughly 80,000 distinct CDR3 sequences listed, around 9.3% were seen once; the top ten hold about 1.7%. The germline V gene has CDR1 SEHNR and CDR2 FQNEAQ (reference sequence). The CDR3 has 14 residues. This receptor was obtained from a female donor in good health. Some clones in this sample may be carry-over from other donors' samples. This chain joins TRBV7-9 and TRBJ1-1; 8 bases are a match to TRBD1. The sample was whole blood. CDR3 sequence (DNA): TGTGCCAGCAACTTAACAGGGGGTAGTATTGAAGCTTTCTTT. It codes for CASNLTGGSIEAFF.